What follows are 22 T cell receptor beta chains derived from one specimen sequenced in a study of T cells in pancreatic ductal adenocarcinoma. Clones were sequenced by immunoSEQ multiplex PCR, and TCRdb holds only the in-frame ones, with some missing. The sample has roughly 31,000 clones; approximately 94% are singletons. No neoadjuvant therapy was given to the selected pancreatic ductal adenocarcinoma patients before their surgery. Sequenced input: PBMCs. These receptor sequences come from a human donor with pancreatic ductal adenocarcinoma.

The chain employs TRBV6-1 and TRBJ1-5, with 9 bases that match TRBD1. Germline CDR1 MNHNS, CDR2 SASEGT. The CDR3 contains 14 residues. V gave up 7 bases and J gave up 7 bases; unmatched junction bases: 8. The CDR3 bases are TGTGCCAGCATCCTCCAACAGGGGGCCCAGCCCCAGCATTTT. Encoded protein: CASILQQGAQPQHF.

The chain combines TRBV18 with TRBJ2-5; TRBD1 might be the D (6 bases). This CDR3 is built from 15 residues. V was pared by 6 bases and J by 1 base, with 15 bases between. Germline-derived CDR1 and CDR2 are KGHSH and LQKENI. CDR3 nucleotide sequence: TGTGCCAGCTCTCGACAGGTCAGGGGCCAAGAGACCCAGTACTTC. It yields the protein CASSRQVRGQETQYF. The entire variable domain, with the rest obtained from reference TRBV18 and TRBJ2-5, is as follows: NAGVMQNPRHLVRRRGQEARLRCSPMKGHSHVYWYRQLPEEGLKFMVYLQKENIIDESGMPKERFSAEFPKEGPSILRIQQVVRGDSAAYFCASSRQVRGQETQYFGPGTRLLVL.

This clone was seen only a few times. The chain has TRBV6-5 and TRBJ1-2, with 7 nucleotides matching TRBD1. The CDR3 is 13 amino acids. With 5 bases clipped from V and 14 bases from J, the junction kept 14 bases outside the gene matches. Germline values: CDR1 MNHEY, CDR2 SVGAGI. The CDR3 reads CASSTRSGQPGTF. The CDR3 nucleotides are TGTGCCAGCAGTACGCGATCGGGACAGCCAGGAACCTTC.

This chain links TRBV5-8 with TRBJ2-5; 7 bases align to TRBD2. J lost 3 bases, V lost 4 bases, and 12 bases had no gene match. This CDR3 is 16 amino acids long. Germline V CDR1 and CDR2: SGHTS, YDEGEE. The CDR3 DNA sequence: TGTGCCAGCAGCCTCTACGGGGGGACGGGCAAAGAGACCCAGTACTTC. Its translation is CASSLYGGTGKETQYF.

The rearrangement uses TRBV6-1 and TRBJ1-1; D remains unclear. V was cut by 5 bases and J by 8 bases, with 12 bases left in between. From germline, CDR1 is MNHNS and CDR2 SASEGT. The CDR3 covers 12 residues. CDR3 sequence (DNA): TGTGCCAGCAGTTGGGAGCGCGGGGAAGCTTTCTTT. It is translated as CASSWERGEAFF.

The CDR3 DNA is TGCGCCAGCAGCCTTTCCACCGGAACCGGGGAGCTGTTTTTT. It encodes CASSLSTGTGELFF. The rearrangement uses TRBV4-1 and TRBJ2-2; D gene unclear. The CDR3 is made up of 14 amino acids. V lost 4 bases to trimming and J lost 5 bases, with 11 bases between them. Germline assignment: CDR1 MGHRA and CDR2 YSYEKL.

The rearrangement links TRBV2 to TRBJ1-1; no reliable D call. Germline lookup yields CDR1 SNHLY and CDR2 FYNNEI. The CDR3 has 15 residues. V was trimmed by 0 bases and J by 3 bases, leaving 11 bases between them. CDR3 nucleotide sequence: TGTGCCAGCAGTGAAGCCCCCTATGGAGACACTGAAGCTTTCTTT. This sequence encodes CASSEAPYGDTEAFF.

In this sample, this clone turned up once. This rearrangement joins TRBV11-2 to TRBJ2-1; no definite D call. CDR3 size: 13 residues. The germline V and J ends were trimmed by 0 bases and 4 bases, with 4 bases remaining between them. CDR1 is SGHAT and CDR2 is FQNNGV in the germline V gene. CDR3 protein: CASSLDLYNEQFF. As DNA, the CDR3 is TGTGCCAGCAGCTTAGATCTATACAATGAGCAGTTCTTC. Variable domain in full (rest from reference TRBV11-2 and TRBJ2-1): EAGVAQSPRYKIIEKRQSVAFWCNPISGHATLYWYQQILGQGPKLLIQFQNNGVVDDSQLPKDRFSAERLKGVDSTLKIQPAKLEDSAVYLCASSLDLYNEQFFGPGTRLTVL.

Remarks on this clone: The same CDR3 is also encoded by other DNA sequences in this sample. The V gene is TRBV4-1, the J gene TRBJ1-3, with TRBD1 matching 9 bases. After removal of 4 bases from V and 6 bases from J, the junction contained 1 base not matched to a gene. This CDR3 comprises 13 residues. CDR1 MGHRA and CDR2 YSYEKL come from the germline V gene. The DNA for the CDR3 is TGCGCCAGCAGCCGACAGGGGGAAAACACCATATATTTT. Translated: CASSRQGENTIYF.

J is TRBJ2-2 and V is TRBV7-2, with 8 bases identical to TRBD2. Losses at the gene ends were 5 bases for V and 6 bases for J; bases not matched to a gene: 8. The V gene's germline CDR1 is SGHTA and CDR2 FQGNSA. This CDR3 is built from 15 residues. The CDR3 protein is CASSRTSGQSGELFF. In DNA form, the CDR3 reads TGTGCCAGCAGCCGAACTAGCGGACAATCCGGGGAGCTGTTTTTT.

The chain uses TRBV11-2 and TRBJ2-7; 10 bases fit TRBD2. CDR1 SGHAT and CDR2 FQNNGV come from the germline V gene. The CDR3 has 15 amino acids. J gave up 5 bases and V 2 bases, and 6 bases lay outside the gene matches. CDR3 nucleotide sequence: TGTGCCAGCAGCTTAATAGCGGGAGGTGCGGACGAGCAGTACTTC. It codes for CASSLIAGGADEQYF.

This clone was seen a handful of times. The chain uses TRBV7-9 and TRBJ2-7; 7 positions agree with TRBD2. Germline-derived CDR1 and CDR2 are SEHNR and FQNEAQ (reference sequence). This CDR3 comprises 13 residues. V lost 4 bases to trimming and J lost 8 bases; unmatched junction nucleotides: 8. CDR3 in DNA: TGTGCCAGCAGCTCAACCGGGACTACAAAGCAGTACTTC. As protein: CASSSTGTTKQYF.

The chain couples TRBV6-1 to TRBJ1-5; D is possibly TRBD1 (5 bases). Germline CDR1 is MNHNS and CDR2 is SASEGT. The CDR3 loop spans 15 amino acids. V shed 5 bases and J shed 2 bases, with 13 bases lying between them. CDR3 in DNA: TGTGCCAGCAGTACGCCCCGGGACGGCAATCAGCCCCAGCATTTT. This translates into CASSTPRDGNQPQHF.

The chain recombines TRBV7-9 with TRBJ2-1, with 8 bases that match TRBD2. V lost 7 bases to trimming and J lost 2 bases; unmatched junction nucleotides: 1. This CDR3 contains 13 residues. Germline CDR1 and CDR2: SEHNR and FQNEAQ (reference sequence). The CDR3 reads CASKLAAYNEQFF. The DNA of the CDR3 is TGTGCCAGCAAACTAGCGGCCTACAATGAGCAGTTCTTC.

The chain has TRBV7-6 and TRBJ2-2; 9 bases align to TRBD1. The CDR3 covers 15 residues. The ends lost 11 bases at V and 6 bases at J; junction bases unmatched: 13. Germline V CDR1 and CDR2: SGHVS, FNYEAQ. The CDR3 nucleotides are TGTGCCTCTCTAAGGGGACAGGGTCAATCCGGGGAGCTGTTTTTT. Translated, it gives CASLRGQGQSGELFF.

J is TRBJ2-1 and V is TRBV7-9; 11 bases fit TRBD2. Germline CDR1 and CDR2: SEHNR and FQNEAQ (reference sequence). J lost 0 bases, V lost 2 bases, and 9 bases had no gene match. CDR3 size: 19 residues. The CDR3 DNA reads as TGTGCCAGCAGCTTACTTGGACTAGCGGGCTCTAGCTCCTACAATGAGCAGTTCTTC. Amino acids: CASSLLGLAGSSSYNEQFF.

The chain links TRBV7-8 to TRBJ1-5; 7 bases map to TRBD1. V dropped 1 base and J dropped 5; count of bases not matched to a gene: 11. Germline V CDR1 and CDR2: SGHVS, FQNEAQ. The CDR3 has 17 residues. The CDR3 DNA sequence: TGTGCCAGCAGCTTAGACACTCCGACAGGGTTCGATCAGCCCCAGCATTTT. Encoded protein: CASSLDTPTGFDQPQHF.

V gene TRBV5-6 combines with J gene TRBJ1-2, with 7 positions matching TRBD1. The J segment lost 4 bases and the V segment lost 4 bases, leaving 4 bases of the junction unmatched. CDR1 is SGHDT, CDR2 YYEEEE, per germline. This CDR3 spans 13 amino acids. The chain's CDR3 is CASSGDSGYGYTF. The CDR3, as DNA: TGTGCCAGCAGCGGGGACAGTGGCTATGGCTACACCTTC.

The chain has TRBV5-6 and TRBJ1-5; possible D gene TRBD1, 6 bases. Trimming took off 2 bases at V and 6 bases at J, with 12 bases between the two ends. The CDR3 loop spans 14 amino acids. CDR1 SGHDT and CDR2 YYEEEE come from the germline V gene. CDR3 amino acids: CASSFSTGTQPQHF. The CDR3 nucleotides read TGTGCCAGCAGCTTTTCAACAGGGACTCAGCCCCAGCATTTT.

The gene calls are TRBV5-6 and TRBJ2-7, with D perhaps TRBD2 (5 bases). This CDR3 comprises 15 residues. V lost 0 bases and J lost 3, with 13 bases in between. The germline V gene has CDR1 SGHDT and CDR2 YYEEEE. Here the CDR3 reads CASSLGAGMFYEQYF. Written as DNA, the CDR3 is TGTGCCAGCAGCTTGGGGGCCGGGATGTTCTACGAGCAGTACTTC.

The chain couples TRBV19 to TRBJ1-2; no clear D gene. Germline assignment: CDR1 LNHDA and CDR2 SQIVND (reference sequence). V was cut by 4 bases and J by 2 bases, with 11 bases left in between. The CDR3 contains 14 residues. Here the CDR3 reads CASSTHRTNYGYTF. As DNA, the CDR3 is TGTGCCAGTAGTACCCACCGGACCAACTATGGCTACACCTTC.

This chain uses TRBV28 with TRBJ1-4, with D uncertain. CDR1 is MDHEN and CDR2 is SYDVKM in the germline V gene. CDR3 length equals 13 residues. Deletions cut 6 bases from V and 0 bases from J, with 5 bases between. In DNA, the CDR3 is TGTGCCAGCAGCCCCTCAACTAATGAAAAACTGTTTTTT. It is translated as CASSPSTNEKLFF.